This is a list of T cell receptor beta chains from one sample in a study of regulatory T cells in long-lasting Graves disease. TCRdb independently ran MiXCR on the multiplex PCR reads; one entry per CDR3 protein. The table records fewer than 550,000 distinct CDR3 sequences, 20% to 25% of them present only once. The sample was peripheral blood mononuclear cells (PBMCs), taken when the disease was refractory, from a patient treated with antithyroid drugs. The receptors derive from a female donor with Graves disease. Both conserved end residues are part of each CDR3. Each record gives: J gene, V gene, clone size, D gene, CDR3 protein, CDR3 DNA. The D gene is left open where the match is weak. Only part of the rows carry a size: once, few, many, or a class if the clone is expanded.

J: TRBJ2-3
V: TRBV24-1
size: few
D: NA
CDR3: CATSDSQTGFKADTQYF
DNA: TGTGCCACCAGTGATTCGCAGACAGGCTTTAAAGCAGATACGCAGTATTTT

J: TRBJ2-5
V: TRBV3-1
size: many
D: NA
CDR3: CASSQVRGIAETQYF
DNA: TGTGCCAGCAGCCAAGTCCGAGGTATAGCAGAGACCCAGTACTTC

J: TRBJ2-3
V: TRBV28
size: NA
D: NA
CDR3: CASEVPGPRKDTQYF
DNA: TGTGCCAGCGAAGTTCCGGGACCTAGGAAGGATACGCAGTATTTT

J: TRBJ1-5
V: TRBV7-2
size: many
D: NA
CDR3: CASSLTDQPQHF
DNA: TGTGCCAGCAGCCTTACCGATCAGCCCCAGCATTTT

J: TRBJ1-2
V: TRBV28
size: many
D: TRBD1
CDR3: CASSPPRDRELYGYTF
DNA: TGTGCCAGCAGTCCACCGCGGGACAGGGAATTATATGGCTACACCTTC

J: TRBJ2-7
V: TRBV28
size: few
D: TRBD2
CDR3: CASNPSGGSYEQYF
DNA: TGTGCCAGCAATCCTAGCGGGGGCTCCTACGAGCAGTACTTC

J: TRBJ1-6
V: TRBV7-9
size: few
D: NA
CDR3: CASRDSSLSYNSPLHF
DNA: TGTGCCAGCAGGGACAGTTCTCTCTCCTATAATTCACCCCTCCACTTT

J: TRBJ2-7
V: TRBV30
size: NA
D: NA
CDR3: CAWRDPYEQYF
DNA: TGTGCCTGGAGGGATCCCTACGAGCAGTACTTC

J: TRBJ2-5
V: TRBV9
size: many
D: NA
CDR3: CASSVAGYQETQYF
DNA: TGTGCCAGCAGCGTAGCGGGTTACCAAGAGACCCAGTACTTC

J: TRBJ1-1
V: TRBV4-1
size: NA
D: NA
CDR3: CASSHPGHNTEAFF
DNA: TGCGCCAGCAGCCACCCGGGACATAACACTGAAGCTTTCTTT

J: TRBJ1-1
V: TRBV6-1
size: NA
D: NA
CDR3: CASSFSHWDEAFF
DNA: TGTGCCAGCAGCTTTTCTCACTGGGATGAAGCTTTCTTT

J: TRBJ2-7
V: TRBV11-1
size: many
D: NA
CDR3: CASSLAAGQIYEQYF
DNA: TGTGCCAGCAGCTTAGCTGCAGGACAAATATACGAGCAGTACTTC

J: TRBJ1-1
V: TRBV5-5
size: many
D: TRBD1
CDR3: CASSALTGTRDPEAFF
DNA: TGTGCCAGCAGCGCGCTGACAGGGACCAGGGACCCGGAAGCTTTCTTT

J: TRBJ2-7
V: TRBV29-1
size: few
D: TRBD1
CDR3: CSVEYSGTGGYYEQYF
DNA: TGCAGCGTTGAATACTCCGGGACAGGGGGCTACTACGAGCAGTACTTC

J: TRBJ1-1
V: TRBV19
size: NA
D: NA
CDR3: CASRAGDFGTEAFF
DNA: TGTGCCAGTAGGGCAGGGGATTTTGGCACTGAAGCTTTCTTT

J: TRBJ2-2
V: TRBV28
size: many
D: NA
CDR3: CASSLRSGNTGELFF
DNA: TGTGCCAGCAGTTTACGGTCCGGGAACACCGGGGAGCTGTTTTTT

J: TRBJ2-7
V: TRBV12-5
size: few
D: NA
CDR3: CASGLKTGFNEQYF
DNA: TGTGCTAGTGGTTTGAAAACAGGGTTCAACGAGCAGTACTTC

J: TRBJ1-5
V: TRBV28
size: many
D: NA
CDR3: CASSLQGNNQPQHF
DNA: TGTGCCAGCAGTTTACAGGGGAACAATCAGCCCCAGCATTTT

J: TRBJ2-3
V: TRBV3-1
size: NA
D: TRBD1
CDR3: CASSQTDRAIRDTQYF
DNA: TGTGCCAGCAGCCAAACCGACAGGGCGATTAGGGATACGCAGTATTTT

J: TRBJ1-2
V: TRBV12-3/TRBV12-4
size: many
D: NA
CDR3: CASSLFGDYGYTF
DNA: TGTGCCAGCAGTTTATTTGGGGACTATGGCTACACCTTC

J: TRBJ2-3
V: TRBV7-9
size: once
D: NA
CDR3: CASSLAGTGTDTQYF
DNA: TGTGCCAGCAGCTTAGCGGGTACTGGCACAGATACGCAGTATTTT

J: TRBJ1-1
V: TRBV29-1
size: many
D: NA
CDR3: CSVEGLMNTEAFF
DNA: TGCAGCGTTGAAGGATTGATGAACACTGAAGCTTTCTTT

J: TRBJ1-2
V: TRBV5-1
size: many
D: NA
CDR3: CASTERPTIPSANYGYTF
DNA: TGCGCCAGCACCGAGAGGCCGACGATTCCTTCAGCTAACTATGGCTACACCTTC

J: TRBJ2-5
V: TRBV2
size: many
D: TRBD2
CDR3: CASSPGLAVFETQYF
DNA: TGTGCCAGCAGCCCGGGACTAGCAGTTTTCGAGACCCAGTACTTC

J: TRBJ2-5
V: TRBV11-2
size: many
D: NA
CDR3: CASSLSSTWGRKTQYF
DNA: TGTGCCAGCAGCCTATCTAGTACGTGGGGGAGGAAGACCCAGTACTTC

J: TRBJ1-2
V: TRBV20-1
size: many
D: NA
CDR3: CSAPREANYGYTF
DNA: TGCAGTGCCCCGAGAGAAGCTAACTATGGCTACACCTTC

J: TRBJ1-1
V: TRBV19
size: many
D: NA
CDR3: CATTQNSARLNTEAFF
DNA: TGTGCCACCACCCAAAATTCGGCCAGGCTGAACACTGAAGCTTTCTTT

J: TRBJ2-7
V: TRBV28
size: many
D: NA
CDR3: CASSLALGDSYEQYF
DNA: TGTGCCAGCAGTTTGGCTCTGGGAGACTCCTACGAGCAGTACTTC

J: TRBJ2-2
V: TRBV11-3
size: few
D: NA
CDR3: CASSLYRGTAGTGELFF
DNA: TGTGCCAGCAGCTTGTATCGGGGTACAGCGGGCACCGGGGAGCTGTTTTTT

J: TRBJ2-5
V: TRBV11-2
size: NA
D: NA
CDR3: CASSLGVSEQYF
DNA: TGTGCCAGCAGCTTAGGGGTGAGTGAGCAGTACTTC

J: TRBJ2-2
V: TRBV11-2
size: NA
D: NA
CDR3: CASTAVRTAGELFF
DNA: TGTGCCAGCACCGCGGTCCGGACAGCCGGGGAGCTGTTTTTT

J: TRBJ2-1
V: TRBV29-1
size: NA
D: NA
CDR3: CSVGQGPYNEQFF
DNA: TGCAGCGTCGGGCAAGGACCCTACAATGAGCAGTTCTTC

J: TRBJ2-1
V: TRBV20-1
size: NA
D: TRBD2
CDR3: CSASLSGGANEQFF
DNA: TGCAGTGCCTCTCTTAGCGGGGGGGCCAATGAGCAGTTCTTC

J: TRBJ2-5
V: TRBV7-3
size: many
D: NA
CDR3: CASSQDRQETQYF
DNA: TGTGCCAGCAGCCAGGACAGACAAGAGACCCAGTACTTC

J: TRBJ2-5
V: TRBV12-3/TRBV12-4
size: NA
D: TRBD1
CDR3: CASSLGQGGAQETQYF
DNA: TGTGCCAGCAGTTTAGGACAGGGGGGGGCCCAAGAGACCCAGTACTTC

J: TRBJ2-3
V: TRBV20-1
size: NA
D: NA
CDR3: CSVRHSTDTQYF
DNA: TGCAGTGTACGGCATAGCACAGATACGCAGTATTTT

J: TRBJ2-7
V: TRBV20-1
size: many
D: NA
CDR3: CSAGGQRRGEQYF
DNA: TGCAGTGCCGGCGGACAGCGGAGAGGTGAGCAGTACTTC

J: TRBJ2-4
V: TRBV14
size: NA
D: TRBD2
CDR3: CASSPGLAGEGSKNIQYF
DNA: TGTGCCAGCAGCCCGGGACTAGCGGGGGAAGGATCGAAAAACATTCAGTACTTC

J: TRBJ2-7
V: TRBV7-2
size: few
D: NA
CDR3: CASSLAGDGSSYEQYF
DNA: TGTGCCAGCAGCTTAGCAGGGGACGGAAGCTCCTACGAGCAGTACTTC

J: TRBJ2-1
V: TRBV28
size: NA
D: NA
CDR3: CASSSKKGGMHNEQFF
DNA: TGTGCCAGCAGTTCGAAGAAAGGGGGGATGCACAATGAGCAGTTCTTC

J: TRBJ2-1
V: TRBV29-1
size: NA
D: NA
CDR3: CSGRRGTALYNEQFF
DNA: TGCAGCGGGCGCAGAGGTACAGCGCTATACAATGAGCAGTTCTTC

J: TRBJ2-5
V: TRBV24-1
size: few
D: NA
CDR3: CATSDFPVRQNQETQYF
DNA: TGTGCCACCAGTGATTTTCCGGTGAGGCAGAACCAAGAGACCCAGTACTTC